This is a list of T cell receptor beta chains from one sample in a study of cytomegalovirus exposure and HLA in healthy donors. TCRdb keeps only in-frame clones here, not all; method: immunoSEQ multiplex PCR. The sample records approximately 100,000 clones, more than 65% being singletons. Sequenced: PBMCs. The receptors originated from a woman aged 18-29 years in good health and CMV-seropositive. CDR3s include the opening cysteine and the closing phenylalanine or tryptophan. A D gene is named only where the DNA matches it firmly. Size is omitted from some rows. Given values are once, few, many or a class for expanded clones.

clone size,CDR3 length,D gene,V gene,J gene,CDR3 DNA,CDR3 protein
-,15,-,TRBV4-3,TRBJ2-1,TGCGCCAGCAGCCAAGAACGGAGCCGTTACAATGAGCAGTTCTTC,CASSQERSRYNEQFF
once,13,-,TRBV14,TRBJ2-7,TGTGCCAGCAGCCAAGATGCGGGCTACGAGCAGTACTTC,CASSQDAGYEQYF
-,15,TRBD2,TRBV5-4,TRBJ2-2,TGTGCCAGCAGCTTGGCAGGACTAGCTCTCGGGGAGCTGTTTTTT,CASSLAGLALGELFF
-,13,-,TRBV7-8,TRBJ2-5,TGTGCCAGCAGCCCTTATGGGCGAGAGACCCAGTACTTC,CASSPYGRETQYF
few,13,-,TRBV5-6,TRBJ2-7,TGTGCCAGCAGCCTAGGTTCCCTGTACGAGCAGTACTTC,CASSLGSLYEQYF
-,13,TRBD1,TRBV2,TRBJ1-4,TGTGCCAGCCGACAGGGGCCAGGGGAAAAACTGTTTTTT,CASRQGPGEKLFF
-,14,-,TRBV7-9,TRBJ1-3,TGTGCCAGCAGCCGCAGGGGTTCTGGAAACACCATATATTTT,CASSRRGSGNTIYF
-,14,TRBD2,TRBV7-8,TRBJ2-7,TGTGCCAGCAGCACACGGGGGGACTCCTACGAGCAGTACTTC,CASSTRGDSYEQYF
-,14,-,TRBV30,TRBJ2-7,TGTGCCTGGAGTGTAACGCAGGGTTTTGACGAGCAGTACTTC,CAWSVTQGFDEQYF
once,17,TRBD1,TRBV28,TRBJ1-1,TGTGCCAGCATTTCTCAGGGGGCCCGTATCCTCGTTACTGAAGCTTTCTTT,CASISQGARILVTEAFF
-,14,-,TRBV27,TRBJ2-7,TGTGCCAGCAGTTTATCAGGCGGCCCCCGGGAGCAGTACTTC,CASSLSGGPREQYF
-,17,-,TRBV7-6,TRBJ2-6,TGTGCCAGCAGTTTTCAGCGAAGGCCCTCTGGGGCCAACGTCCTGACTTTC,CASSFQRRPSGANVLTF
-,16,-,TRBV5-6,TRBJ1-4,TGTGCCAGCAGCTTCTTCCCGGGACTCGCTAATGAAAAACTGTTTTTT,CASSFFPGLANEKLFF
-,16,TRBD1,TRBV9,TRBJ2-4,TGTGCCAGCAGCGGGTCAGGGGGTTTAGCCAAAAACATTCAGTACTTC,CASSGSGGLAKNIQYF
-,15,-,TRBV19,TRBJ1-1,TGTGCCAGTAGTCCGGGACAAGGGAGGAACACTGAAGCTTTCTTT,CASSPGQGRNTEAFF
-,15,-,TRBV18,TRBJ2-2,TGTGCCAGCTCACCACCGTTCTTGAACACCGGGGAGCTGTTTTTT,CASSPPFLNTGELFF
-,14,-,TRBV25-1,TRBJ2-3,TGTGCCAGCAGGCTCGGGTACGGACAGGATACGCAGTATTTT,CASRLGYGQDTQYF
-,15,-,TRBV19,TRBJ1-1,TGTGCCAGTAGTAGGGGACTCACGGTAGGGACTGAAGCTTTCTTT,CASSRGLTVGTEAFF
few,15,-,TRBV5-6,TRBJ1-2,TGTGCCAGCACCCCATCATCGCAGGGAATTCGTGGCTACACCTTC,CASTPSSQGIRGYTF
-,15,-,TRBV7-7,TRBJ2-5,TGTGCCAGCAGCTTAGCGCGGGCCCCCCAAGAGACCCAGTACTTC,CASSLARAPQETQYF
few,14,TRBD1,TRBV10-3,TRBJ2-5,TGTGCCATCAGTGTGGTCGACAGGGTCGAGACCCAGTACTTC,CAISVVDRVETQYF
-,17,-,TRBV30,TRBJ1-2,TGTGCCTGGGTCCCCCCCGGCAGGGGAGAGGGCCACTATGGCTACACCTTC,CAWVPPGRGEGHYGYTF
-,16,-,TRBV5-5,TRBJ1-2,TGTGCCAGCAGCTCGGCCGGGGTGCCCCTCAACTATGGCTACACCTTC,CASSSAGVPLNYGYTF
-,16,TRBD2,TRBV9,TRBJ2-5,TGTGCCAGCAGCGCCGGGACTAGCTTGTACCAAGAGACCCAGTACTTC,CASSAGTSLYQETQYF
-,16,TRBD2,TRBV4-2,TRBJ2-4,TGTGCCAGCAGCCACATAGCGGGAGGATTGAAAAACATTCAGTACTTC,CASSHIAGGLKNIQYF
few,14,TRBD2,TRBV10-3,TRBJ2-2,TGTGCCATCACTTCTAGCGGGGGCACCGGGGAGCTGTTTTTT,CAITSSGGTGELFF
few,15,TRBD2,TRBV7-2,TRBJ2-7,TGTGCCAGCAGCTACCTCCTAGCGGAGGCCTACGAGCAGTACTTC,CASSYLLAEAYEQYF
-,17,-,TRBV21-1,TRBJ1-2,TGTGCCAGTGCCTCAGGACAGGGGATCCGCCGAGGGTATGGCTACACCTTC,CASASGQGIRRGYGYTF
-,14,TRBD1,TRBV7-9,TRBJ1-1,TGTGCCAGCAGCTTAATGGCAGGGGGCACTGAAGCTTTCTTT,CASSLMAGGTEAFF
-,14,-,TRBV5-6,TRBJ1-2,TGTGCCAGCAGCCTCCATGGAGGGAACTATGGCTACACCTTC,CASSLHGGNYGYTF
-,15,-,TRBV5-4,TRBJ2-1,TGTGCCAGCAGCTTGGTAAGACTTCAGAACAATGAGCAGTTCTTC,CASSLVRLQNNEQFF
-,15,TRBD1,TRBV4-3,TRBJ2-3,TGCGCCAGCAGCCAAGATTCACAGGGGGCAGATACGCAGTATTTT,CASSQDSQGADTQYF
-,17,TRBD1,TRBV5-4,TRBJ2-2,TGTGCCAGCAGCTTGGGATCGGGACAGAGCCTTGCCGGGGAGCTGTTTTTT,CASSLGSGQSLAGELFF
-,13,-,TRBV5-1,TRBJ1-2,TGCGCCAGCAGCTTGGGACAGCACTATGGCTACACCTTC,CASSLGQHYGYTF
-,16,-,TRBV28,TRBJ2-7,TGTGCCAGCAGCCCCACCTGGCAGGGGGGACCTTACGAGCAGTACTTC,CASSPTWQGGPYEQYF
-,14,TRBD2,TRBV6-4,TRBJ2-5,TGTGCCAGCAGTTTAGCGGGAGGGCCAGAGACCCAGTACTTC,CASSLAGGPETQYF
-,14,TRBD2,TRBV7-2,TRBJ2-7,TGTGCCAGCAGCCACAAGCGGGACTACTACGAGCAGTACTTC,CASSHKRDYYEQYF
-,15,TRBD1,TRBV27,TRBJ2-7,TGTGCCAGCACCCGTTCGACAGGGAGCCCCTACGAGCAGTACTTC,CASTRSTGSPYEQYF
few,14,TRBD1,TRBV29-1,TRBJ2-7,TGCAGCGTTGATGGGGACCGGGACAGGAGCGAGCAGTACTTC,CSVDGDRDRSEQYF
-,14,-,TRBV14,TRBJ2-7,TGTGCCAGCAGCCCCTGGGGCGGAGCCTACGAGCAGTACTTC,CASSPWGGAYEQYF
-,15,-,TRBV27,TRBJ2-3,TGTGCCACCCTTCCTCTCGACAGATCCGAGGATACGCAGTATTTT,CATLPLDRSEDTQYF
-,13,-,TRBV27,TRBJ2-1,TGTGCCAGCAGTTTAGCGACTTTCAATGAGCAGTTCTTC,CASSLATFNEQFF
-,11,-,TRBV20-1,TRBJ2-5,TGCAGTGCTCCAGGGATGGAGACCCAGTACTTC,CSAPGMETQYF
-,14,-,TRBV27,TRBJ2-7,TGTGCCAGCAGTCCCCGTGCGGGGTCCTACGAGCAGTACTTC,CASSPRAGSYEQYF
-,17,TRBD1,TRBV5-5,TRBJ2-7,TGTGCCAGCAGCTATGGCGCAGGGACAGGGGTTCCCTACGAGCAGTACTTC,CASSYGAGTGVPYEQYF
-,13,-,TRBV5-4,TRBJ2-2,TGTGCCAGCAGCCCCCGGGACACCGGGGAGCTGTTTTTT,CASSPRDTGELFF
-,16,-,TRBV27,TRBJ2-7,TGTGCCAGCAGTTACTCCGGAACGGGAAGCTCCTACGAGCAGTACTTC,CASSYSGTGSSYEQYF
few,14,-,TRBV11-3,TRBJ2-3,TGTGCCAGCAGCTTAGATAGCGCGGCAGATACGCAGTATTTT,CASSLDSAADTQYF
-,15,TRBD2,TRBV30,TRBJ2-3,TGTGCCTGGAGAAAGGGACTAGCGAAGGGAGATACGCAGTATTTT,CAWRKGLAKGDTQYF
few,15,TRBD1,TRBV10-3,TRBJ1-3,TGTGCCATCAGTGAGAGGACAGGGGGTGGAAACACCATATATTTT,CAISERTGGGNTIYF
-,17,TRBD1,TRBV11-3,TRBJ2-4,TGTGCCAGCAGCAACCGGGGACAGCATCTAGCCAAAAACATTCAGTACTTC,CASSNRGQHLAKNIQYF
-,16,TRBD1,TRBV5-4,TRBJ1-2,TGTGCCAGCAGCTTGGTGGGGACAGAGGATTACTATGGCTACACCTTC,CASSLVGTEDYYGYTF